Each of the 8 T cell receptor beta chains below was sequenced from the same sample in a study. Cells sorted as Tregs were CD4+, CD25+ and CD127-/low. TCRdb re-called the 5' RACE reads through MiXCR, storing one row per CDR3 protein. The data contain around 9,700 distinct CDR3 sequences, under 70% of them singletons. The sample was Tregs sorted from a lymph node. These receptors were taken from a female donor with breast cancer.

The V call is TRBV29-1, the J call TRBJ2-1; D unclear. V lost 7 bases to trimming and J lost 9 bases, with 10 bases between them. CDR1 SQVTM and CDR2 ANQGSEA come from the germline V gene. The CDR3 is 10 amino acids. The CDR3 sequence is CSALHSEQFF. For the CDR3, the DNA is TGCAGCGCACTTCACAGTGAGCAGTTCTTC.

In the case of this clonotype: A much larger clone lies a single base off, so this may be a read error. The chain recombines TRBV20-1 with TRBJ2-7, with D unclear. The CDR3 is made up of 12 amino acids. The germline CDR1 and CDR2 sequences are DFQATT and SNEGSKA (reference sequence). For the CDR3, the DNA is TGCAGTGCTAGAGCTAGAAACTACAAGCAGTACTTC. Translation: CSARARNYKQYF.

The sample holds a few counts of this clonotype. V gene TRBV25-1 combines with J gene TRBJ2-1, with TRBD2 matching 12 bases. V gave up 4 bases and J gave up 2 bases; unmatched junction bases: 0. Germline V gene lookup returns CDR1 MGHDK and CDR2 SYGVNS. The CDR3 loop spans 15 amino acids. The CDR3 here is CASSASGRAYNEQFF. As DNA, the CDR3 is TGTGCCAGCAGTGCTAGCGGGAGGGCCTACAATGAGCAGTTCTTC.

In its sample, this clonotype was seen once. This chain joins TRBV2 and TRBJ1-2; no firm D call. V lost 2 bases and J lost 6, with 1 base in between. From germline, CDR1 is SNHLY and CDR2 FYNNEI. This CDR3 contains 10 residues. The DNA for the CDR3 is TGTGCCAGCAGTGAAAATGGCTACACCTTC. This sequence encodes CASSENGYTF.

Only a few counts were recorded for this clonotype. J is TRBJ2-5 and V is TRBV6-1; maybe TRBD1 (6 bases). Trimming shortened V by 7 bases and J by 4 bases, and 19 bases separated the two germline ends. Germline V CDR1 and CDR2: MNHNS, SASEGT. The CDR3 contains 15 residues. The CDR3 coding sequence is TGTGCCAGCAACGAACCCCCCAGGGGCGGAGAGACCCAGTACTTC. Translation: CASNEPPRGGETQYF.

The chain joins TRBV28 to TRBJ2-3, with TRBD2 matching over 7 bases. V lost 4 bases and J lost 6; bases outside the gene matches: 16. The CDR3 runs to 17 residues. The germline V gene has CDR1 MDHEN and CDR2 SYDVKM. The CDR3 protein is CASSSHSAGVVWDTQYF. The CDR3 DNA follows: TGTGCCAGCAGTTCACATAGCGCGGGAGTGGTGTGGGATACGCAGTATTTT. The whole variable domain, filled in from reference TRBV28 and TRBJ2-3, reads DVKVTQSSRYLVKRTGEKVFLECVQDMDHENMFWYRQDPGLGLRLIYFSYDVKMKEKGDIPEGYSVSREKKERFSLILESASTNQTSMYLCASSSHSAGVVWDTQYFGPGTRLTVL.

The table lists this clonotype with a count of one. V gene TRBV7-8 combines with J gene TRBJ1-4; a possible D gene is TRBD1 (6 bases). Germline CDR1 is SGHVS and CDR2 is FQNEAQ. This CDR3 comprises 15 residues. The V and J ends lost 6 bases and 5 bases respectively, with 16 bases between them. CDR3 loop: CASRWQGGDNEKLFF. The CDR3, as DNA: TGTGCCAGCAGATGGCAAGGGGGGGACAATGAAAAACTGTTTTTT.

The CDR3 is CASSQAGLGGYTF. CDR3 bases: TGTGCCAGCAGCCAAGCGGGCCTGGGGGGCTACACCTTC. This rearrangement joins TRBV4-2 to TRBJ1-2; D uncertain. Germline CDR1 LGHNA, CDR2 YNFKEQ. V was trimmed by 1 base and J by 8 bases, leaving 11 bases between them. The CDR3 covers 13 residues.